This TCR beta chain was identified in a study of CD8+ T cells in alopecia areata. Study-wide context: Tofacitinib was given for 6 to 18 months, then stopped for 6 months.

Investigators isolated RNA and reverse transcribed it into cDNA to act as the sequencing template. Method: immunoSEQ multiplex PCR; TCRdb's copy keeps in-frame clones and lacks some. Among 140,000 or so clones listed, 40% to 65% were seen once. From germline, CDR1 is MGHDK and CDR2 SYGVNS. CDR3 size: 15 residues. V was pared by 4 bases and J by 4 bases, with 8 bases of the junction left unmatched. Specimens obtained from alopecia areata patients comprised lesional scalp punch biopsies and peripheral blood. PBMCs provided sorted CD4+ and CD8+ T cells. This clonotype was sampled from a human donor with alopecia areata. The specimen was CD4+ T cells sorted from blood, collected at week 0. The chain carries TRBV25-1 and TRBJ2-3; 7 bases match TRBD2. Written as DNA, the CDR3 is TGTGCCAGCAGTGCTGCGGGAGTCGCTCCAGATACGCAGTATTTT. Translated: CASSAAGVAPDTQYF.